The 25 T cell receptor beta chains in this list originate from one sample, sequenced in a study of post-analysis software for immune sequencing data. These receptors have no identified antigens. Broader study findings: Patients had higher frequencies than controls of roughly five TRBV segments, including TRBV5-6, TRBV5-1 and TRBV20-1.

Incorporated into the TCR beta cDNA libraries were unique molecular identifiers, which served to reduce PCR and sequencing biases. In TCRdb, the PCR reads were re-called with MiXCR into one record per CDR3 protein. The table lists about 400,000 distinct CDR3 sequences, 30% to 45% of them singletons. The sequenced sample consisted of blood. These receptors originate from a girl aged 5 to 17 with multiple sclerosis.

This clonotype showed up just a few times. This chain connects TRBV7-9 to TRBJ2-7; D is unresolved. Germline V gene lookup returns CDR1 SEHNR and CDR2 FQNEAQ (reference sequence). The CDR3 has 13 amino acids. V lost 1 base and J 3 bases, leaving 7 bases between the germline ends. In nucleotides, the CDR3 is TGTGCCAGCAGCTTAGTGGCTGTCTACGAGCAGTACTTC. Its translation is CASSLVAVYEQYF.

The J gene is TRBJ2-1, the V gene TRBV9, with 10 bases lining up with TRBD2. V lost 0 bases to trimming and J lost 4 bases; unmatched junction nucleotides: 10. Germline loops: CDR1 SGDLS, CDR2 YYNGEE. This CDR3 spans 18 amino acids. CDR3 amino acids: CASSVEFSGGPEYNEQFF. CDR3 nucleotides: TGTGCCAGCAGCGTAGAGTTTAGCGGGGGGCCTGAGTACAATGAGCAGTTCTTC.

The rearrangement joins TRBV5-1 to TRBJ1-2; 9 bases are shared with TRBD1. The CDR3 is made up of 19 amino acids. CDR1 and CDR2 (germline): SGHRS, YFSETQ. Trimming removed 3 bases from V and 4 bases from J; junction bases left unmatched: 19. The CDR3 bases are TGCGCCAGCAGCTCAGACCCGGGACAGGGATTAAGTCGGGTCTATGGCTACACCTTC. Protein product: CASSSDPGQGLSRVYGYTF.

The CDR3 here is CASSITDRSAGGDTQYF. In DNA, the CDR3 is TGTGCCAGCAGCATTACGGACAGGTCCGCCGGAGGAGATACGCAGTATTTT. The rearrangement uses TRBV9 and TRBJ2-3; 7 bases match TRBD1. Germline CDR1 and CDR2: SGDLS and YYNGEE. V lost 4 bases and J lost 5; bases outside the gene matches: 16. This CDR3 spans 17 amino acids.

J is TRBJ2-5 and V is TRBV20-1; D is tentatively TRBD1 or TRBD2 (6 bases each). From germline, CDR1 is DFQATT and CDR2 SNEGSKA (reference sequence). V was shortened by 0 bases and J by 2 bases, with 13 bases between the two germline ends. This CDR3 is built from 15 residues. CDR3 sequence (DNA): TGCAGTGCTAGAGATCGGCAGGGGAGGCAAGAGACCCAGTACTTC. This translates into CSARDRQGRQETQYF.

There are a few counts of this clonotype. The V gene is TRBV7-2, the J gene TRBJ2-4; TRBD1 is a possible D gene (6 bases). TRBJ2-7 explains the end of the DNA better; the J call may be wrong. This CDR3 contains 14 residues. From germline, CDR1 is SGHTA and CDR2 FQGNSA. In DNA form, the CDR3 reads TGTGCCAGCAGCTCTACGAACAGGGTGAGCGAGCAGTACTTC. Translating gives CASSSTNRVSEQYF.

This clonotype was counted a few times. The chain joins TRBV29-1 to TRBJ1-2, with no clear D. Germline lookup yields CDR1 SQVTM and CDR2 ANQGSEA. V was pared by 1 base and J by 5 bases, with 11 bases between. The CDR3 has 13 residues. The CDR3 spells CSVEVSDGYGYTF. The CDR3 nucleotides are TGCAGCGTTGAAGTAAGCGACGGGTATGGCTACACCTTC.

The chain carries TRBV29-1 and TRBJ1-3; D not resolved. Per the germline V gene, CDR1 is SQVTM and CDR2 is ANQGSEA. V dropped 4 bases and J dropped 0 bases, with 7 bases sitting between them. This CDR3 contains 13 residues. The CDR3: CSVVVDSGNTIYF. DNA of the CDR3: TGCAGCGTTGTCGTAGACTCTGGAAACACCATATATTTT.

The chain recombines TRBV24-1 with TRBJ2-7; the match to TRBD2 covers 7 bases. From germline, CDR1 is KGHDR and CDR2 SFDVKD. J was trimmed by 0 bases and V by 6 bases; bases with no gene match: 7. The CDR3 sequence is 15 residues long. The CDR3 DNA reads TGTGCCACCAGTTCTGGAGGGGAGGGCTCCTACGAGCAGTACTTC. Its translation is CATSSGGEGSYEQYF.

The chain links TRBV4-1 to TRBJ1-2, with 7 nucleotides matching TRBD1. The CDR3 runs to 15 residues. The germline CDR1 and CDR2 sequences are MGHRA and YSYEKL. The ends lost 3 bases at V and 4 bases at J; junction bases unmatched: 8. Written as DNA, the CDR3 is TGCGCCAGCAGCCAGAGACAGGGTGAAGGCTATGGCTACACCTTC. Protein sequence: CASSQRQGEGYGYTF.

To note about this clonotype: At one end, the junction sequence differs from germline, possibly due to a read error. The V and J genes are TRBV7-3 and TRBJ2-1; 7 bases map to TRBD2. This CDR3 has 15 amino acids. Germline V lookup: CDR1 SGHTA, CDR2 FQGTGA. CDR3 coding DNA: TGTGCCAGCAGCTCAGGACTAGGTGGGGTCAATGTGCAGTTCTTC. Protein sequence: CASSSGLGGVNVQFF.

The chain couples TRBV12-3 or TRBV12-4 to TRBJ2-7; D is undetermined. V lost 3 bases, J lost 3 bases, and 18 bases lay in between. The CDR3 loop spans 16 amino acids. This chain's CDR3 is CASSFGQAFLGYEQYF. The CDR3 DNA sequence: TGTGCCAGCAGTTTCGGGCAGGCCTTTTTAGGCTACGAGCAGTACTTC.

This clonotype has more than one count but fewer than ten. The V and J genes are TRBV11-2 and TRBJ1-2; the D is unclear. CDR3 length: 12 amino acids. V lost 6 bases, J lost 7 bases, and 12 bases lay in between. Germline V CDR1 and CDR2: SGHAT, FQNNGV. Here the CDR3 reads CASSIQRSGYTF. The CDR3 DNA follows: TGTGCCAGCAGTATCCAAAGATCTGGCTACACCTTC.

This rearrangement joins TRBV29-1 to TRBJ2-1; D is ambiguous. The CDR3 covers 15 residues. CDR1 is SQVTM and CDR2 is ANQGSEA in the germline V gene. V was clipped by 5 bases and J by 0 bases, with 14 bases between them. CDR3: CSVFRPPSSYNEQFF. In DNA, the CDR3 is TGCAGCGTTTTTAGGCCGCCGAGCTCCTACAATGAGCAGTTCTTC.

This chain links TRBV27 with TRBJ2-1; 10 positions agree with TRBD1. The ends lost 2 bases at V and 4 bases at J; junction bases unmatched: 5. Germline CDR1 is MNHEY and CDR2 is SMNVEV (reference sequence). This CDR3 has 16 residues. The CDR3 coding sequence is TGTGCCAGCAGTTTAGACAGGGGGCCTGGTTACAATGAGCAGTTCTTC. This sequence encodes CASSLDRGPGYNEQFF.

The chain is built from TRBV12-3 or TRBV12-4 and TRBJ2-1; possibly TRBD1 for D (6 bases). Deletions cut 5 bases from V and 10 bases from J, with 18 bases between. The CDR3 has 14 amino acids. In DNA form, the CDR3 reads TGTGCCAGCAGTGCCACAGGGTTGGGTAACGAGCAGTTCTTC. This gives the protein CASSATGLGNEQFF.

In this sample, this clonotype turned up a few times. The CDR3 region has the DNA TGCAGCGTTGCCCTTAACGGGGGCTTCCCCCTCTCCTACGAGCAGTACTTC. Its translation is CSVALNGGFPLSYEQYF. V is TRBV29-1 and J is TRBJ2-7; either TRBD1 or TRBD2 may supply D (6 bases each). V was shortened by 4 bases and J by 0 bases, with 22 bases between the two germline ends. The CDR3 spans 17 residues. In germline, CDR1 is SQVTM, CDR2 ANQGSEA.

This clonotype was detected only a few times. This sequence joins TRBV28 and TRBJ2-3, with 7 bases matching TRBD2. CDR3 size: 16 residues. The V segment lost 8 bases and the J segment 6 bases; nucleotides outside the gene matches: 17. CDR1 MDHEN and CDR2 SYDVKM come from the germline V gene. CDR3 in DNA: TGTGCCAGCCCCTCCCGGGATGGGGGGGAACTGGATACGCAGTATTTT. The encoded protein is CASPSRDGGELDTQYF.

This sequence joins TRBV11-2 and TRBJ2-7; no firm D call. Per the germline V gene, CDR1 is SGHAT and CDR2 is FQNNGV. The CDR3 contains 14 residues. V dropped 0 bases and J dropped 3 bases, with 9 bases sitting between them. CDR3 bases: TGTGCCAGCAGCTTAGAAACCAGGCTCTACGAGCAGTACTTC. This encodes CASSLETRLYEQYF.

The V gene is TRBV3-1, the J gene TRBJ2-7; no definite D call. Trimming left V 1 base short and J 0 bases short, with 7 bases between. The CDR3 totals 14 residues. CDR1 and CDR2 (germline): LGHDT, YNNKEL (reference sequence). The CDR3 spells CASSQAQRSYEQYF. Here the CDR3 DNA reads TGTGCCAGCAGCCAAGCACAGCGCTCCTACGAGCAGTACTTC.

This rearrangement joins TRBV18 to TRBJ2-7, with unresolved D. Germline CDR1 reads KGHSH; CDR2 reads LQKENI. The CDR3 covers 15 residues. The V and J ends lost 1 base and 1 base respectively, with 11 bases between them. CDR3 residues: CASSPQGGRSYEQYF. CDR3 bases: TGTGCCAGCTCACCACAAGGTGGAAGGTCCTACGAGCAGTACTTC.

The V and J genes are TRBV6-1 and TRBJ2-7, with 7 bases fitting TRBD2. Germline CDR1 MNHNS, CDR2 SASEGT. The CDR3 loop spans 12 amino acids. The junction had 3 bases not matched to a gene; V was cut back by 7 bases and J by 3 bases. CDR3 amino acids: CASKAGFYEQYF. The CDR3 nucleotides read TGTGCCAGCAAAGCGGGGTTCTACGAGCAGTACTTC.

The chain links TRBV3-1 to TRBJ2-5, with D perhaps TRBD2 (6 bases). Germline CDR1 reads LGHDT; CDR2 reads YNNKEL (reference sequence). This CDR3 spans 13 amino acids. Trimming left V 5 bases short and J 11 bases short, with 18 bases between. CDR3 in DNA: TGTGCCAGCAGCGGGACTTTATCGCGTGAGCAGTACTTC. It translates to CASSGTLSREQYF.

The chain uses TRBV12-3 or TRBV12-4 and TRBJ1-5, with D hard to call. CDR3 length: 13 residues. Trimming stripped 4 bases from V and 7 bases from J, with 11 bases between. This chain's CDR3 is CASSYFSLQPQHF. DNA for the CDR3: TGTGCCAGCAGTTATTTCAGTCTCCAGCCCCAGCATTTT.

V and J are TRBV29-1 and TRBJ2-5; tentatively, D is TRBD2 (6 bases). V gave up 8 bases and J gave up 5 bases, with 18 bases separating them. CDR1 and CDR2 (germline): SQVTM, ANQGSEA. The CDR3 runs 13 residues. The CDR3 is CSFRDLTRETQYF. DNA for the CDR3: TGCAGCTTCCGGGACTTGACTCGGGAGACCCAGTACTTC.